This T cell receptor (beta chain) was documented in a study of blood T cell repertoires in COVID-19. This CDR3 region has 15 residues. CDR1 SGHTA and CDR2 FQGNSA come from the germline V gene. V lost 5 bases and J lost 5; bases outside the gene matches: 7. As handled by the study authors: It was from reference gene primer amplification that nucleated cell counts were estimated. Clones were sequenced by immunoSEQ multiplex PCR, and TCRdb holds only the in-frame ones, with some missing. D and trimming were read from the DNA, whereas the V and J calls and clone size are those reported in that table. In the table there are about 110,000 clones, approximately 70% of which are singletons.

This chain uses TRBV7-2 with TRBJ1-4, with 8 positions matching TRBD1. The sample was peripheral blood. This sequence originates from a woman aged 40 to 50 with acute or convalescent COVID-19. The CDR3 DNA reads TGTGCCAGCAGCAATGGGGACAGGAAAAATGAAAAACTGTTTTTT. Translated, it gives CASSNGDRKNEKLFF.